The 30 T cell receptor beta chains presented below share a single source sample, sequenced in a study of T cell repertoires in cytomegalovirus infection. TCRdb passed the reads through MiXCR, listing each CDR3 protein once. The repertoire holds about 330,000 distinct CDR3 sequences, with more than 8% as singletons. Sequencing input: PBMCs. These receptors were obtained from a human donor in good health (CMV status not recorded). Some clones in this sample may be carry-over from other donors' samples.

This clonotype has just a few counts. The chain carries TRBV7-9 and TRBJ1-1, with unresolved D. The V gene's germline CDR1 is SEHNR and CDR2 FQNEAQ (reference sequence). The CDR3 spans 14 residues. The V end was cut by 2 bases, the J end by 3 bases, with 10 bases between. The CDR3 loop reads CASSLKKTYTEAFF. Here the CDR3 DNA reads TGTGCCAGCAGCTTAAAGAAGACCTACACTGAAGCTTTCTTT.

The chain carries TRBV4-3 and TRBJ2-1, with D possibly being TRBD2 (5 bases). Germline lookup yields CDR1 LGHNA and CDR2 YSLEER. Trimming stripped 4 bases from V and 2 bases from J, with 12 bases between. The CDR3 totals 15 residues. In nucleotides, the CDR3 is TGCGCCAGCAGCCCTGGGAGTAACGCCTACAATGAGCAGTTCTTC. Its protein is CASSPGSNAYNEQFF.

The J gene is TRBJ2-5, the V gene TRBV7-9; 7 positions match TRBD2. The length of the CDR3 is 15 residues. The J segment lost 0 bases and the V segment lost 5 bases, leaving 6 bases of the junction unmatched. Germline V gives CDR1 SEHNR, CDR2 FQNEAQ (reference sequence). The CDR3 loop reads CASSLTLADQETQYF. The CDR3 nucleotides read TGTGCCAGCAGCCTTACTCTAGCGGACCAAGAGACCCAGTACTTC.

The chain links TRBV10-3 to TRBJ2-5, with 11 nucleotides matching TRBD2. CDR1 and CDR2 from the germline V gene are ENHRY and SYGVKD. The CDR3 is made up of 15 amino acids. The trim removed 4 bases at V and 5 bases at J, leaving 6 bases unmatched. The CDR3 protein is CAISVGTSGGETQYF. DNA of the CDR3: TGTGCCATCAGTGTTGGGACTAGCGGTGGGGAGACCCAGTACTTC.

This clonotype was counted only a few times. CDR3 sequence: CASSRELEEDEQYF. DNA of the CDR3: TGTGCCAGCAGCCGGGAACTCGAGGAGGACGAGCAGTACTTC. The chain couples TRBV7-9 to TRBJ2-7; TRBD2 might be the D (5 bases). The V end was cut by 5 bases, the J end by 5 bases, with 16 bases between. The germline CDR1 and CDR2 sequences are SEHNR and FQNEAQ (reference sequence). This CDR3 comprises 14 residues. Drawing the rest from reference TRBV7-9 and TRBJ2-7, the complete variable domain is DTGVSQNPRHKITKRGQNVTFRCDPISEHNRLYWYRQTLGQGPEFLTYFQNEAQLEKSRLLSDRFSAERPKGSFSTLEIQRTEQGDSAMYLCASSRELEEDEQYFGPGTRLTVT.

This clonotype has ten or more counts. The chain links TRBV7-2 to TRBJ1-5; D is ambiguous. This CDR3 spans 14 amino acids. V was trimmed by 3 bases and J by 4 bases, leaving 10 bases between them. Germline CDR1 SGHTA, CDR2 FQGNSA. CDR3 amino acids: CASSLKSGNQPQHF. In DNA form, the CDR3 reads TGTGCCAGCAGCTTGAAATCGGGGAATCAGCCCCAGCATTTT.

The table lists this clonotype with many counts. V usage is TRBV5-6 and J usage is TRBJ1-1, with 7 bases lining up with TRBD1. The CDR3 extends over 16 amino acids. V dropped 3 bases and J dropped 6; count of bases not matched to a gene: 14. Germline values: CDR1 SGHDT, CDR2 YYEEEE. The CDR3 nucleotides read TGTGCCAGCAGCTACCATCCGCCGGGACAGAGTGCTGAAGCTTTCTTT. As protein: CASSYHPPGQSAEAFF.

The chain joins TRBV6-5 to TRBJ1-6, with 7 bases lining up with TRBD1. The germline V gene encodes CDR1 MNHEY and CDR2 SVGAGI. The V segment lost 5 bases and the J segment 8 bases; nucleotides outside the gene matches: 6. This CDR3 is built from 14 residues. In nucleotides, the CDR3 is TGTGCCAGCAGTGACAGGGCCCGGGATTCACCCCTCCACTTT. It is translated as CASSDRARDSPLHF.

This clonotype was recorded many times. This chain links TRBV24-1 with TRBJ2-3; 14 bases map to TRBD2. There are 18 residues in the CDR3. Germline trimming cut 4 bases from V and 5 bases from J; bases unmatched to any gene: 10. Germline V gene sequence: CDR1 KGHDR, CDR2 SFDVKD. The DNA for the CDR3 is TGTGCCACCAGTGACCCGGGTCCGGGACTAGCGGGAGTAGATACGCAGTATTTT. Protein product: CATSDPGPGLAGVDTQYF.

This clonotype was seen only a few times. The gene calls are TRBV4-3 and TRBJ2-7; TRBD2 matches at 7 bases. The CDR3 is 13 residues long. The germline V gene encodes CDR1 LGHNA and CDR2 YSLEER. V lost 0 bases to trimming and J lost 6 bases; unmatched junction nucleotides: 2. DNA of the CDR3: TGCGCCAGCAGCCAAGAGTGGGGGGGCGAGCAGTACTTC. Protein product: CASSQEWGGEQYF.

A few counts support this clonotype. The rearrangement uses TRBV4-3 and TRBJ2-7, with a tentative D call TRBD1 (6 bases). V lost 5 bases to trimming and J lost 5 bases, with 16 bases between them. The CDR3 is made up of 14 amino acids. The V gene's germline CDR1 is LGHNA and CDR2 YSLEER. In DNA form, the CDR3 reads TGCGCCAGCAGCACCCGGGACACACCCCACGAGCAGTACTTC. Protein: CASSTRDTPHEQYF.

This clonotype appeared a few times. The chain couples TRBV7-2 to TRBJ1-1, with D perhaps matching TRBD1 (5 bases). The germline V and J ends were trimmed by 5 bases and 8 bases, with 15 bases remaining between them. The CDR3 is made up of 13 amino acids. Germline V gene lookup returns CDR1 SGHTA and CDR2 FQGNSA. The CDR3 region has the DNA TGTGCCAGCAGCCCATTCCCTGCAGGGGAAGCTTTCTTT. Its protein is CASSPFPAGEAFF.

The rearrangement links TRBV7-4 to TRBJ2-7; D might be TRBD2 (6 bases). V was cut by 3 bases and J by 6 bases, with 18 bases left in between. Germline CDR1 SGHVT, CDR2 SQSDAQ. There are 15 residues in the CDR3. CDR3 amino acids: CASSFRGTPTSEQYF. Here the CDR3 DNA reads TGTGCCAGCAGCTTTCGCGGGACCCCTACGTCCGAGCAGTACTTC.

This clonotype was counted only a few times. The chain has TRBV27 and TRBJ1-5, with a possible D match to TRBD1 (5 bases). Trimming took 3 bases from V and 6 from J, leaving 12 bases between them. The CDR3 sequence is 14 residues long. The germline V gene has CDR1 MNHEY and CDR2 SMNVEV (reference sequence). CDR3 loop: CASSFGGAAQPQHF. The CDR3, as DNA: TGTGCCAGCAGTTTTGGCGGGGCGGCTCAGCCCCAGCATTTT.

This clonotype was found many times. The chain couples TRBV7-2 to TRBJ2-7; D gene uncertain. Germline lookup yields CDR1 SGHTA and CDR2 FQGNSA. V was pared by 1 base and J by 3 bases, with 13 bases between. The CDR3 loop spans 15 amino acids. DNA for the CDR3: TGTGCCAGCAGCTTAGGGGCCGCTCTCCGCTACGAGCAGTACTTC. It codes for CASSLGAALRYEQYF.

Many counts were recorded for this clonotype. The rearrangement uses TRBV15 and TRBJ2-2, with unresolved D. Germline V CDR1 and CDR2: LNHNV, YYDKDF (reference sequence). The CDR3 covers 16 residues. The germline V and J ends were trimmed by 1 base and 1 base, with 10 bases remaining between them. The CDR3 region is CATSRGLRQNTGELFF. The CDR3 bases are TGTGCCACCAGCAGAGGGTTAAGGCAGAACACCGGGGAGCTGTTTTTT.

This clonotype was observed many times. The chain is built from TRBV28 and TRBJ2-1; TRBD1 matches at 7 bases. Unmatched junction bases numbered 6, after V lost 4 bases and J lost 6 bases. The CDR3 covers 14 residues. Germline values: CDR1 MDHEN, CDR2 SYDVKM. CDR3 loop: CASSSGQLTNEQFF. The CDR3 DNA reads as TGTGCCAGCAGTTCGGGACAGCTAACCAATGAGCAGTTCTTC.

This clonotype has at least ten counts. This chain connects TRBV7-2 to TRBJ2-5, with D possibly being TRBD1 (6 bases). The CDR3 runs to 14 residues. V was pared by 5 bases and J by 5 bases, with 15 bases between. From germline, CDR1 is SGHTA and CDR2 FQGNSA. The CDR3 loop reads CASSVGALGETQYF. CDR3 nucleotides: TGTGCCAGCAGCGTGGGGGCCCTGGGGGAGACCCAGTACTTC.

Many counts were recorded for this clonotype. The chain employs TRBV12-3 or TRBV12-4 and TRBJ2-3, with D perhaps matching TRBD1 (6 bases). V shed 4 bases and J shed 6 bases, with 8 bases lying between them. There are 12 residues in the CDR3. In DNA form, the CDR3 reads TGTGCCAGCAGTTCAACAGGGGATACGCAGTATTTT. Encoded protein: CASSSTGDTQYF.

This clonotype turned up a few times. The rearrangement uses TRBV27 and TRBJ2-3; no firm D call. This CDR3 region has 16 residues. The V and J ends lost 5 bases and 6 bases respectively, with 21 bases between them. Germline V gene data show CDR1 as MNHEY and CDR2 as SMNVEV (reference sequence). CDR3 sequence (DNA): TGTGCCAGCAGTCTAGGACGGGCCTACATCTTGGATACGCAGTATTTT. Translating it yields CASSLGRAYILDTQYF.

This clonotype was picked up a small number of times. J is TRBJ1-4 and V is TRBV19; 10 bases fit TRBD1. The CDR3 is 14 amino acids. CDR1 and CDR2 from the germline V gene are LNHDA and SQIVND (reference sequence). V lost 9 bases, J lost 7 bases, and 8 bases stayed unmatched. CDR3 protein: CASQQGTGVEKLFF. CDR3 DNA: TGTGCCAGCCAGCAAGGGACAGGGGTTGAAAAACTGTTTTTT.

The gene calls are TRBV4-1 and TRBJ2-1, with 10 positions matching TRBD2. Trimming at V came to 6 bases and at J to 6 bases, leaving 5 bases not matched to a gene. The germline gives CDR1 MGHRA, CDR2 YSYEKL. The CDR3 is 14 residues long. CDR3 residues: CASRRLAGGNEQFF. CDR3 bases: TGCGCCAGCAGGAGACTAGCGGGTGGCAATGAGCAGTTCTTC.

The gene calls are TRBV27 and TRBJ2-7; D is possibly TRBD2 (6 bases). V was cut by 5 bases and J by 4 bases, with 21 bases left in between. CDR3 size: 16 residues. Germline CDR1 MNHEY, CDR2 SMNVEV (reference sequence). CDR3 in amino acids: CASSPNPLGLSYEQYF. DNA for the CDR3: TGTGCCAGCAGTCCCAACCCTCTGGGACTGTCATACGAGCAGTACTTC.

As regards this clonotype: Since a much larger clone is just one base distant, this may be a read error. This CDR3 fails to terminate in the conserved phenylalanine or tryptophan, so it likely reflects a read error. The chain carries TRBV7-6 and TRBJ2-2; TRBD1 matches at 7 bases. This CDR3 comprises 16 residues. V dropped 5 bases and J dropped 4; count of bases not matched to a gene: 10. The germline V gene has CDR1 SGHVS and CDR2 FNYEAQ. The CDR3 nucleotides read TGTGCCAGCAGCCATCCACAGGGGAAAGGCACCGGGGAGCTGTTTTTG. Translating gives CASSHPQGKGTGELFL.

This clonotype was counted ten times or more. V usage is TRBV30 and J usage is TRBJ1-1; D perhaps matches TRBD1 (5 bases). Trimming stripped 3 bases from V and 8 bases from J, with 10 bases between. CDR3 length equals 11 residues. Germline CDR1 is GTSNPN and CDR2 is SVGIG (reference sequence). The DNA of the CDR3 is TGTGCCTGGAGCCAGGGTGCGGAAGCTTTCTTT. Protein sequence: CAWSQGAEAFF.

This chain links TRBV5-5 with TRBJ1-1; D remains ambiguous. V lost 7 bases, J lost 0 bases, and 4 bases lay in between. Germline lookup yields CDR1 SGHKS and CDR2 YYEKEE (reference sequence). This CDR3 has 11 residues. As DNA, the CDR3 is TGTGCCAGCCACATGAACACTGAAGCTTTCTTT. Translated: CASHMNTEAFF.

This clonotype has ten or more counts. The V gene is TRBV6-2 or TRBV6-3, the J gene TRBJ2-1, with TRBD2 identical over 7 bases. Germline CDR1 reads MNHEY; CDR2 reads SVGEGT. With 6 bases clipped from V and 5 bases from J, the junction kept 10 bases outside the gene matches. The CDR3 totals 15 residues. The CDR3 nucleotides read TGTGCCAGCAGAGACGGCGGGAGCGTCAACAATGAGCAGTTCTTC. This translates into CASRDGGSVNNEQFF.

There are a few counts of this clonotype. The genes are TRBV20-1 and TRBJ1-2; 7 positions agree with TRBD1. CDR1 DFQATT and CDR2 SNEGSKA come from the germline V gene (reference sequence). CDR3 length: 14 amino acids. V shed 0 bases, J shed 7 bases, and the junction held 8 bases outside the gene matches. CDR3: CSARDYRGLGGYTF. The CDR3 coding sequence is TGCAGTGCTAGAGACTACAGGGGACTTGGTGGCTACACCTTC.

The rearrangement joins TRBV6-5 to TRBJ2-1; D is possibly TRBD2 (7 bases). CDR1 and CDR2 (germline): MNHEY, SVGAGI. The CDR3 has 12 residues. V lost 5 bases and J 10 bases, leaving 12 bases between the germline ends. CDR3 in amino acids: CASSQGRVEQFF. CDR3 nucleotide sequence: TGTGCCAGCAGTCAGGGGAGGGTCGAGCAGTTCTTC.

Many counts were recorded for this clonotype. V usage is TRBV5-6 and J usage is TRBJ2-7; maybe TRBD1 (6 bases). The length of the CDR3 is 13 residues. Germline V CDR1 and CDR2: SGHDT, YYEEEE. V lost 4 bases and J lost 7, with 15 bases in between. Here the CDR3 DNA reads TGTGCCAGCAGCGGGTCAGGGGAATGGGAGCAGTACTTC. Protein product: CASSGSGEWEQYF.